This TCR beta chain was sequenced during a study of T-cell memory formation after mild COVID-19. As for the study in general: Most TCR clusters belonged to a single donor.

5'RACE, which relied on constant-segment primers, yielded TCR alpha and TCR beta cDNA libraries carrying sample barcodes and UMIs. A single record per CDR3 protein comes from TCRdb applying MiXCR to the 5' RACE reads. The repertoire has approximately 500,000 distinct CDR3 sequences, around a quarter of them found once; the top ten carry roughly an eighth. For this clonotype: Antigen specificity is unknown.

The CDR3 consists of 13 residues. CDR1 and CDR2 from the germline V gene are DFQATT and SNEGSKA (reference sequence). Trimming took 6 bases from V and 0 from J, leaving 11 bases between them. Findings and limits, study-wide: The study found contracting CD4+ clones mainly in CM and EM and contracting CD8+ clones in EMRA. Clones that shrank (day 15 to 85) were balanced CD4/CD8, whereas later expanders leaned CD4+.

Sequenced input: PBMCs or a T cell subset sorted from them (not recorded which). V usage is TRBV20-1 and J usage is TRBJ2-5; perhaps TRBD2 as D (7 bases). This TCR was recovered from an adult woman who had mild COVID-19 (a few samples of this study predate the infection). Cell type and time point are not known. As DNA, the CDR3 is TGCAGTGCCGCGGGGGCGGACCAAGAGACCCAGTACTTC. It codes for CSAAGADQETQYF.